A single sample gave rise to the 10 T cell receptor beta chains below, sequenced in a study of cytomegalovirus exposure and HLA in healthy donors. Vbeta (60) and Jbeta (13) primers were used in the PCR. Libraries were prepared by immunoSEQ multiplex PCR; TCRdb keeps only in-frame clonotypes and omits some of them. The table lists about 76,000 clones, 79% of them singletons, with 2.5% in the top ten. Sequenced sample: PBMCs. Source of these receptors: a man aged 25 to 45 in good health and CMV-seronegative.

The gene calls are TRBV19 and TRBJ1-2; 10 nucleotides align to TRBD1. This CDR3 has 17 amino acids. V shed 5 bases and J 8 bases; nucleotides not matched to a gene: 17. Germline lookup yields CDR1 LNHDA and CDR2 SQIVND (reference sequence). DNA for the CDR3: TGTGCCAGTAGTCTAACGCGGGACAGGGGCGCCCGCGGGGGCTACACCTTC. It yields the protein CASSLTRDRGARGGYTF.

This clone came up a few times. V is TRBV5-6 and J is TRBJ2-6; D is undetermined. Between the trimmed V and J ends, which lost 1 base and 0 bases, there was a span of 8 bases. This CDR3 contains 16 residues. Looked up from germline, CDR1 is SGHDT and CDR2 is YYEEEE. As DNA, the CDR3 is TGTGCCAGCAGCTTGCTGCGATACTCTGGGGCCAACGTCCTGACTTTC. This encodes CASSLLRYSGANVLTF.

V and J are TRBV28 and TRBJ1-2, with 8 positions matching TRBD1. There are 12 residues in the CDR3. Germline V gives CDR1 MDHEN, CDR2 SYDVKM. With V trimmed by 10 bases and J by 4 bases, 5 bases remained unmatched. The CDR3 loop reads CATQGQVYGYTF. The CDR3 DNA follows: TGTGCCACCCAGGGACAGGTCTATGGCTACACCTTC.

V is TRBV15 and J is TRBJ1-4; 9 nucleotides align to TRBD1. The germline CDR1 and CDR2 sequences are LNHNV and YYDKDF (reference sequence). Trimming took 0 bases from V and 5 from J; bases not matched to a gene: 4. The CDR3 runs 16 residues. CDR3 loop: CATSRDSGTGNEKLFF. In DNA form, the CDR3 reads TGTGCCACCAGCAGAGATTCGGGGACAGGGAATGAAAAACTGTTTTTT.

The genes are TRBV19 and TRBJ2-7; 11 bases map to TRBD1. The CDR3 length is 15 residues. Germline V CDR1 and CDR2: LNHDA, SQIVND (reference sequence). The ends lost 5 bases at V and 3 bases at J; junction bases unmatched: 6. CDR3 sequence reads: CASSASGTGGYEQYF. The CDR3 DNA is TGTGCCAGTAGTGCTTCCGGGACAGGGGGCTACGAGCAGTACTTC.

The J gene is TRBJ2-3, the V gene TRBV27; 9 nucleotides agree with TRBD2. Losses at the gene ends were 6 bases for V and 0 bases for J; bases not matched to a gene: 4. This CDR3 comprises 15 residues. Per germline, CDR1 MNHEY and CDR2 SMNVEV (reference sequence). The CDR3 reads CASRLAGASTDTQYF. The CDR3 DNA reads TGTGCCAGCAGATTAGCGGGAGCGAGCACAGATACGCAGTATTTT.

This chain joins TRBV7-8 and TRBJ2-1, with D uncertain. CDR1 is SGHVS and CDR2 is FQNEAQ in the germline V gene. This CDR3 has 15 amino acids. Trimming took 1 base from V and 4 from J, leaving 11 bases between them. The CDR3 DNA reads TGTGCCAGCAGCTTAGGGCCAAACAGTTACAATGAGCAGTTCTTC. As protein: CASSLGPNSYNEQFF.

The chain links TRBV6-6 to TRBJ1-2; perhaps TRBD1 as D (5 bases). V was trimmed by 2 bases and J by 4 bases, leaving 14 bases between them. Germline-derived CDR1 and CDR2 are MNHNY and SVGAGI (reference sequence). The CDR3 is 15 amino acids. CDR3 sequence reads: CASSYLNDSPYGYTF. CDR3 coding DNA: TGTGCCAGCAGTTACCTTAATGACAGCCCCTATGGCTACACCTTC.

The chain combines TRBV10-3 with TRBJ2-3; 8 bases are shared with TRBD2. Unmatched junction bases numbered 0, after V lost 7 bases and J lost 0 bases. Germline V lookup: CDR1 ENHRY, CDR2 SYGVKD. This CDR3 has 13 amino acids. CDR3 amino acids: CAITSGSTDTQYF. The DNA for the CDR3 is TGTGCCATCACTAGCGGGAGCACAGATACGCAGTATTTT.

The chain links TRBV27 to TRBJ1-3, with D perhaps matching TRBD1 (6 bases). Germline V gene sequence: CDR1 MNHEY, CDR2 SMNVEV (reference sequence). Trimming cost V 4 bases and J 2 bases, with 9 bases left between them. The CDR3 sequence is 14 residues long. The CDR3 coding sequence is TGTGCCAGCAGTTACAGGGTTGCTGGAAACACCATATATTTT. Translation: CASSYRVAGNTIYF.